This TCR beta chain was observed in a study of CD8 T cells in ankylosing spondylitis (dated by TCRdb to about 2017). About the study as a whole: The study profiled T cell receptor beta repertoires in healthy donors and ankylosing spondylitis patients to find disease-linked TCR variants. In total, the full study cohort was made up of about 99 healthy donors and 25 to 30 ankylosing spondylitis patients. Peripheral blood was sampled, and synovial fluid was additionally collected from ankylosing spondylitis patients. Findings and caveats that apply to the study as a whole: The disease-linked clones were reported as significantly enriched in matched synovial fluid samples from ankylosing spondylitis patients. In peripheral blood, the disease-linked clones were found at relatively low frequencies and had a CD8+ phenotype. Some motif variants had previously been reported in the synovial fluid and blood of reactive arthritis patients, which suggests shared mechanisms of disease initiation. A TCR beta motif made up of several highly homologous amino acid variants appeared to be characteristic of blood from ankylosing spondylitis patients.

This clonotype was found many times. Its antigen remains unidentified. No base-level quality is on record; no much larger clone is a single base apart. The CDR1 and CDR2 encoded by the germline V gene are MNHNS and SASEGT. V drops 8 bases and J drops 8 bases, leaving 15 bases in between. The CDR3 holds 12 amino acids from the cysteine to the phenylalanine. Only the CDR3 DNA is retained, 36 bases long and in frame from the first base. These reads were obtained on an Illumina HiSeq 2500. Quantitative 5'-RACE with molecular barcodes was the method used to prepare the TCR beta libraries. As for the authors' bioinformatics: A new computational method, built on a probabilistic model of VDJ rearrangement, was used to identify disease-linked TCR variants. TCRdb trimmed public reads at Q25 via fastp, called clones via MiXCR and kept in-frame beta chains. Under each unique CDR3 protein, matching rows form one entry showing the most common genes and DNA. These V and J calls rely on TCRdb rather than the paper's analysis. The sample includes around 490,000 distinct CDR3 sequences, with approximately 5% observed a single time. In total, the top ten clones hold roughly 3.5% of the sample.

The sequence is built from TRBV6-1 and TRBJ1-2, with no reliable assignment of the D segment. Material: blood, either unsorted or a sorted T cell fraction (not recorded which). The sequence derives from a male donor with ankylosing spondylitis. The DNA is TGTGCCAGCCGGGTCACAGCGGACGGCTACACCTTC. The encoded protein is CASRVTADGYTF.